Following are 28 T cell receptor beta chains from one sample sequenced in a study of memory CD4+ T cells and cytomegalovirus serostatus. TCRdb keeps only in-frame clones here, not all; method: immunoSEQ multiplex PCR. The sample shows some 54,000 clones, around 83% of them seen only once. Single viable CD3+CD4+CD8-CD45RO+ cells were sorted as the memory CD4+ T cells. Sequencing input: memory CD4+ T cells from blood. Receptor source: an adult in good health and CMV-seropositive.

The rearrangement uses TRBV28 and TRBJ2-7, with D perhaps matching TRBD1 or TRBD2 (5 bases each). Trimming removed 7 bases at V and 2 bases at J, with 15 bases between. The CDR3 consists of 14 residues. Germline V gene sequence: CDR1 MDHEN, CDR2 SYDVKM. The CDR3 DNA is TGTGCCAGCAAGGGACGCCTATCACCCTACGAGCAGTACTTC. This codes for CASKGRLSPYEQYF.

This chain connects TRBV5-5 to TRBJ1-5, with TRBD1 as a possible D gene (6 bases). Per the germline V gene, CDR1 is SGHKS and CDR2 is YYEKEE (reference sequence). V dropped 0 bases and J dropped 4 bases, with 17 bases sitting between them. The CDR3 consists of 17 residues. In DNA, the CDR3 is TGTGCCAGCAGCTTGGGGACACCCCGAGGGGGAAATCAGCCCCAGCATTTT. Translated, it gives CASSLGTPRGGNQPQHF.

The chain joins TRBV11-2 to TRBJ2-5; 7 nucleotides match TRBD2. This CDR3 contains 15 residues. V shed 5 bases and J 2 bases; nucleotides not matched to a gene: 8. CDR1 is SGHAT, CDR2 FQNNGV, per germline. This chain's CDR3 is CASSRLGGNQETQYF. Here the CDR3 DNA reads TGTGCCAGCAGCCGGTTGGGAGGGAATCAAGAGACCCAGTACTTC.

There are a few counts of this clone. The chain employs TRBV18 and TRBJ1-1; D gene ambiguous. CDR3 length: 15 residues. V was clipped by 1 base and J by 3 bases, with 12 bases between them. Germline CDR1 and CDR2: KGHSH and LQKENI. CDR3 coding DNA: TGTGCCAGCTCACCACGAGAGGGTTGGGACACTGAAGCTTTCTTT. Translating gives CASSPREGWDTEAFF.

A few counts support this clone. The gene calls are TRBV30 and TRBJ1-5; a possible D gene is TRBD1 (5 bases). CDR1 and CDR2 (germline): GTSNPN, SVGIG (reference sequence). The CDR3 extends over 12 amino acids. V was cut by 0 bases and J by 6 bases, with 6 bases left in between. The CDR3 DNA sequence: TGTGCCTGGAGTGTGGGACTTCAGCCCCAGCATTTT. It is translated as CAWSVGLQPQHF.

This clone was observed a single time. The J gene is TRBJ2-2, the V gene TRBV7-3, with D possibly being TRBD1 (5 bases). Germline assignment: CDR1 SGHTA and CDR2 FQGTGA. There are 15 residues in the CDR3. Trimming took 2 bases from V and 3 from J, leaving 10 bases between them. In DNA form, the CDR3 reads TGTGCCAGCAGCTTAGTAACAGGACACACCGGGGAGCTGTTTTTT. It is translated as CASSLVTGHTGELFF.

The chain uses TRBV2 and TRBJ1-4; D is unresolved. Germline V lookup: CDR1 SNHLY, CDR2 FYNNEI. The CDR3 totals 12 residues. Trimming shortened V by 6 bases and J by 10 bases, and 12 bases separated the two germline ends. CDR3 sequence: CASRPGRGKLFF. CDR3 DNA: TGTGCCAGCAGACCCGGACGGGGAAAACTGTTTTTT.

The rearrangement joins TRBV11-3 to TRBJ2-5; weak D call: TRBD1 (5 bases). The ends were cut back, 1 base at V and 3 bases at J, with 6 bases in the middle. Germline V gives CDR1 SGHNT, CDR2 YENEEA. The CDR3 runs 13 residues. The CDR3 DNA reads as TGTGCCAGCAGCTTAGGACAGAAAGAGACCCAGTACTTC. The encoded protein is CASSLGQKETQYF.

V usage is TRBV6-6 and J usage is TRBJ1-6; maybe TRBD1 (6 bases). Trimming pared 4 bases from V and 8 bases from J, leaving 15 bases between. The germline V gene has CDR1 MNHNY and CDR2 SVGAGI (reference sequence). This CDR3 comprises 15 residues. The CDR3 region has the DNA TGTGCCAGCAGTTCCGGGGGCTTGGGCGATTCACCCCTCCACTTT. Translation gives CASSSGGLGDSPLHF.

The chain combines TRBV2 with TRBJ2-7; TRBD2 might be the D (6 bases). Germline loops: CDR1 SNHLY, CDR2 FYNNEI. The V end lost 6 bases, the J end lost 4 bases, and 19 bases lay between the germline ends. There are 15 residues in the CDR3. CDR3 DNA: TGTGCCAGCAGGGATCTTAGCGGCCCTTCTTACGAGCAGTACTTC. This encodes CASRDLSGPSYEQYF. Complete variable domain (other parts from reference TRBV2 and TRBJ2-7): EPEVTQTPSHQVTQMGQEVILRCVPISNHLYFYWYRQILGQKVEFLVSFYNNEISEKSEIFDDQFSVERPDGSNFTLKIRSTKLEDSAMYFCASRDLSGPSYEQYFGPGTRLTVT.

The chain uses TRBV6-1 and TRBJ1-2; D is unclear. Trimming pared 5 bases from V and 3 bases from J, leaving 7 bases between. From germline, CDR1 is MNHNS and CDR2 SASEGT. This CDR3 comprises 12 residues. The CDR3 DNA is TGTGCCAGCAGTTTTCAATACTATGGCTACACCTTC. Translating it yields CASSFQYYGYTF.

The table lists this clone with a count of one. This chain uses TRBV5-1 with TRBJ2-7, with D perhaps matching TRBD1 (5 bases). V was clipped by 0 bases and J by 3 bases, with 10 bases between them. The CDR3 loop spans 14 amino acids. Germline loops: CDR1 SGHRS, CDR2 YFSETQ. The CDR3, as DNA: TGCGCCAGCAGCTTGGTAGGGCAGGGCTACGAGCAGTACTTC. Translation gives CASSLVGQGYEQYF.

V gene TRBV6-6 combines with J gene TRBJ1-2; TRBD1 matches 7 bases. The CDR3 runs 16 residues. Per germline, CDR1 MNHNY and CDR2 SVGAGI (reference sequence). V lost 0 bases, J lost 4 bases, and 8 bases stayed unmatched. This CDR3 reads CASSYSKPGTVYGYTF. The CDR3, as DNA: TGTGCCAGCAGTTACTCGAAGCCCGGGACAGTCTATGGCTACACCTTC.

The J gene is TRBJ1-5, the V gene TRBV28; D perhaps matches TRBD1 (5 bases). Per the germline V gene, CDR1 is MDHEN and CDR2 is SYDVKM. The CDR3 is made up of 14 amino acids. Trimming cost V 5 bases and J 5 bases, with 13 bases left between them. The CDR3 DNA reads as TGTGCCAGCAGTCCGCAGGGTTATGATCAGCCCCAGCATTTT. Its protein is CASSPQGYDQPQHF.

The genes are TRBV11-2 and TRBJ1-1; the D gene is possibly TRBD1 (5 bases). Germline CDR1 SGHAT, CDR2 FQNNGV. The CDR3 length is 17 residues. V dropped 1 base and J dropped 2 bases, with 17 bases sitting between them. CDR3 DNA: TGTGCCAGCAGCTTAGTTGGGCAGGGAAGTCTTAACACTGAAGCTTTCTTT. Amino acids: CASSLVGQGSLNTEAFF.

The genes are TRBV5-1 and TRBJ2-5; D is unresolved. The CDR3 is 11 residues long. Germline CDR1 reads SGHRS; CDR2 reads YFSETQ. The V end was cut by 1 base, the J end by 5 bases, with 3 bases between. The CDR3 is CASSLTETQYF. CDR3 DNA: TGCGCCAGCAGCTTGACGGAGACCCAGTACTTC.

The chain employs TRBV5-1 and TRBJ2-3; 7 nucleotides agree with TRBD2. The CDR3 length is 17 residues. Germline CDR1 SGHRS, CDR2 YFSETQ. Germline trimming cut 0 bases from V and 0 bases from J; bases unmatched to any gene: 7. As DNA, the CDR3 is TGCGCCAGCAGCTTGGGTTGGTCTAGCGGTAGCACAGATACGCAGTATTTT. Amino acid sequence: CASSLGWSSGSTDTQYF.

The chain has TRBV6-1 and TRBJ1-3, with D unresolved. Germline assignment: CDR1 MNHNS and CDR2 SASEGT. The V gene lost 8 bases and the J gene lost 0 bases, with 14 bases spanning the gap. The CDR3 length is 15 residues. In DNA form, the CDR3 reads TGTGCCAGCGACCGAATGGCGGCCTCTGGAAACACCATATATTTT. It is translated as CASDRMAASGNTIYF.

As DNA, the CDR3 is TGTGCCAGCAGCAAGGGACTAGAGGATCAGCAGTTCTTC. Translated, it gives CASSKGLEDQQFF. The chain has TRBV11-2 and TRBJ2-1; 8 positions match TRBD2. V trimming: 5 bases; J trimming: 11 bases; junction bases outside the gene matches: 8. CDR1 and CDR2 from the germline V gene are SGHAT and FQNNGV. The CDR3 is 13 amino acids.

The chain links TRBV9 to TRBJ2-1; 7 nucleotides match TRBD2. Germline CDR1 and CDR2: SGDLS and YYNGEE. After removal of 0 bases from V and 4 bases from J, the junction contained 4 bases not matched to a gene. The CDR3 is made up of 15 amino acids. CDR3 protein: CASSVDAGEYNEQFF. As DNA, the CDR3 is TGTGCCAGCAGCGTAGATGCGGGAGAGTACAATGAGCAGTTCTTC.

The J gene is TRBJ2-5, the V gene TRBV28; no clear D gene. Trimming shortened V by 5 bases and J by 4 bases, and 11 bases separated the two germline ends. The CDR3 is 13 residues long. Germline V gene data show CDR1 as MDHEN and CDR2 as SYDVKM. The CDR3 coding sequence is TGTGCCAGCAGTCCGCAAGTCCGAGAGACCCAGTACTTC. Its protein is CASSPQVRETQYF.

The V call is TRBV2, the J call TRBJ1-5; the D is unclear. The CDR3 length is 15 residues. Per the germline V gene, CDR1 is SNHLY and CDR2 is FYNNEI. Trimming took 7 bases from V and 4 from J, leaving 17 bases between them. The CDR3: CASTSPRPRNQPQHF. CDR3 DNA: TGTGCCAGCACGAGCCCCAGACCGAGAAATCAGCCCCAGCATTTT.

This chain links TRBV7-2 with TRBJ2-7, with 12 bases lining up with TRBD1. Germline CDR1 and CDR2: SGHTA and FQGNSA. V shed 7 bases and J 0 bases; nucleotides not matched to a gene: 4. CDR3 size: 15 residues. The CDR3 DNA follows: TGTGCCAGCACGGGACAGGGGGCGACCTCCTACGAGCAGTACTTC. Translation gives CASTGQGATSYEQYF.

V is TRBV6-1 and J is TRBJ2-7; 7 positions agree with TRBD1. Germline CDR1 is MNHNS and CDR2 is SASEGT. The CDR3 runs 15 residues. The V segment lost 4 bases and the J segment 5 bases; nucleotides outside the gene matches: 11. This CDR3 reads CASSAQGTATHEQYF. The DNA for the CDR3 is TGTGCCAGCAGTGCACAGGGGACCGCTACCCACGAGCAGTACTTC.

The chain is built from TRBV5-4 and TRBJ1-1, with D perhaps matching TRBD1 (6 bases). V was shortened by 5 bases and J by 5 bases, with 19 bases between the two germline ends. The length of the CDR3 is 15 residues. Per germline, CDR1 SGHNT and CDR2 YYREEE (reference sequence). The CDR3 DNA reads TGTGCCAGCAGGGCGGAGTCGGGGGCGCGGACTGAAGCTTTCTTT. It codes for CASRAESGARTEAFF.

This clone was found a few times. J is TRBJ2-7 and V is TRBV5-1; perhaps TRBD2 as D (5 bases). Germline-derived CDR1 and CDR2 are SGHRS and YFSETQ. CDR3 length equals 13 residues. The V gene lost 4 bases and the J gene lost 0 bases, with 8 bases spanning the gap. The CDR3 sequence: CASSSGSSYEQYF. The CDR3 nucleotides are TGCGCCAGCAGCAGTGGGAGCTCCTACGAGCAGTACTTC.

This chain joins TRBV6-1 and TRBJ2-7; no clear D gene. The CDR3 consists of 14 residues. Germline V lookup: CDR1 MNHNS, CDR2 SASEGT. The V and J ends lost 3 bases and 2 bases respectively, with 11 bases between them. This CDR3 reads CASSEVGRPYEQYF. The CDR3 DNA reads as TGTGCCAGCAGTGAGGTTGGACGGCCCTACGAGCAGTACTTC.

CDR3 residues: CASIKSGSYGYTF. CDR3 nucleotides: TGTGCCAGCATCAAGTCGGGTTCCTATGGCTACACCTTC. This rearrangement joins TRBV2 to TRBJ1-2, with D uncertain. The CDR3 loop spans 13 amino acids. The V gene lost 7 bases and the J gene lost 4 bases, with 13 bases spanning the gap. In germline, CDR1 is SNHLY, CDR2 FYNNEI.